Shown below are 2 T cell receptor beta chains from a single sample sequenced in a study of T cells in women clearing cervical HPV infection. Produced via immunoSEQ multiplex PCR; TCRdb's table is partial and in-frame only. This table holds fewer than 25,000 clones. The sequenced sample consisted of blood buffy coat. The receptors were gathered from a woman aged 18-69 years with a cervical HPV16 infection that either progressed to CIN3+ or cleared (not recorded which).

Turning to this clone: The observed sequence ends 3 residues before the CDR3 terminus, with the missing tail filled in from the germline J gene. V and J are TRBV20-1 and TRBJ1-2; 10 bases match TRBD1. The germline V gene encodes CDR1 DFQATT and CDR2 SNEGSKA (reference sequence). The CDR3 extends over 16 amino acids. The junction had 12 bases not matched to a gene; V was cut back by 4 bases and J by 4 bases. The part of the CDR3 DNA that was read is TGCAGTGCTATAGGTGACAGGGGGCAAATAGGCTATGGC. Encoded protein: CSAIGDRGQIGYG. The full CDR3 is CSAIGDRGQIGYGYTF.

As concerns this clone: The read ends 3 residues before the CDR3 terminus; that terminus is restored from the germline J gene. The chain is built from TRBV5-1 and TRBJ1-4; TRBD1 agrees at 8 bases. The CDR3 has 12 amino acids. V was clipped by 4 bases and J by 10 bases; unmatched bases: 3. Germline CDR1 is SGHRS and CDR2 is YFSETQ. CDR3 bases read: TGCGCCAGCAGCATGACAGGGGCAAAA. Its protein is CASSMTGAK. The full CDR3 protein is CASSMTGAKLFF.